What follows is one T cell receptor beta chain and its context. The target antigen is unknown. The sample is drawn from a study of CD8 T cells in Susac syndrome. At the level of the study: Among the Susac syndrome patients sequenced, six had active disease and 8 or 9 were in remission.

Broader study findings: The study's TCR sequencing and HLA analysis drew on a certain number of individuals. That number was acknowledged as relatively small.

RNA amounts of about 0.45 to 1 ug underwent reverse transcription with random hexamers. Each CDR3 protein gets one entry after TCRdb re-called the immunoSEQ multiplex PCR reads with MiXCR. This sample has 84,000 or so distinct CDR3 sequences, with 90% to 95% found just once. Patients with Susac syndrome met diagnostic criteria defined recently for definite or probable disease. The CDR3 totals 15 residues. Germline lookup yields CDR1 MDHEN and CDR2 SYDVKM. V lost 4 bases and J 6 bases, leaving 17 bases between the germline ends. Source material: CD8+ T cells from PBMCs. The chain is built from TRBV28 and TRBJ2-3, with a tentative D call TRBD2 (6 bases). This receptor was identified in a human donor with Susac syndrome. CDR3 sequence reads: CASSSTGTLSDTQYF. DNA of the CDR3: TGTGCCAGCAGTTCGACCGGGACTCTAAGTGATACGCAGTATTTT. Together with reference TRBV28 and TRBJ2-3, the CDR3 gives the full variable domain: DVKVTQSSRYLVKRTGEKVFLECVQDMDHENMFWYRQDPGLGLRLIYFSYDVKMKEKGDIPEGYSVSREKKERFSLILESASTNQTSMYLCASSSTGTLSDTQYFGPGTRLTVL.